This entry lists 32 T cell receptor beta chains sequenced from one sample in a study of CD8+ T cells in alopecia areata. Regarding treatment: oral pan-JAK inhibitor, 5-10 mg twice daily. cDNA prepared by RNA extraction and subsequent reverse transcription served as the template for sequencing. This table comes from immunoSEQ multiplex PCR, and its TCRdb copy is limited to in-frame clones, with some not included. The sample carries a few hundred thousand clones, 60% recorded once. The material was CD4+ T cells sorted from blood, obtained between weeks 51 and 54, from a patient treated with tofacitinib. The receptors here all came from a human donor with alopecia areata.

A word on this clone: Within the sample, other DNA sequences also encode this same CDR3. The V call is TRBV30, the J call TRBJ2-7; D unresolved. The germline V gene encodes CDR1 GTSNPN and CDR2 SVGIG (reference sequence). V dropped 2 bases and J dropped 2 bases, with 4 bases sitting between them. The CDR3 covers 11 residues. CDR3 region: CAWSRPYEQYF. The CDR3 nucleotides read TGTGCCTGGAGTAGACCCTACGAGCAGTACTTC.

The chain uses TRBV29-1 and TRBJ2-5, with TRBD1 identical over 9 bases. The end of the DNA is better explained by TRBJ2-7, so the J call may be wrong. Germline V lookup: CDR1 SQVTM, CDR2 ANQGSEA. This CDR3 is 14 amino acids long. This CDR3 reads CSVVRGTGSYEQYF. CDR3 nucleotide sequence: TGCAGCGTTGTTAGGGGGACAGGGTCCTACGAGCAGTACTTC.

J is TRBJ2-6 and V is TRBV7-2; D call uncertain. Per the germline V gene, CDR1 is SGHTA and CDR2 is FQGNSA. This CDR3 is built from 12 residues. Trimming took off 11 bases at V and 4 bases at J, with 9 bases between the two ends. CDR3 nucleotides: TGTGCCGGCAAAAAGGGGGCCAACGTCCTGACTTTC. Encoded protein: CAGKKGANVLTF.

This clone has just a few counts. The chain joins TRBV11-2 to TRBJ1-1; no reliable D call. V dropped 1 base and J dropped 1 base, with 7 bases sitting between them. This CDR3 spans 14 amino acids. Germline CDR1 SGHAT, CDR2 FQNNGV. CDR3 protein: CASSLVGGNTEAFF. DNA for the CDR3: TGTGCCAGCAGCTTAGTAGGAGGGAACACTGAAGCTTTCTTT.

The chain links TRBV29-1 to TRBJ2-5; D gene unclear. V gave up 6 bases and J gave up 2 bases, with 10 bases separating them. CDR1 and CDR2 from the germline V gene are SQVTM and ANQGSEA. This CDR3 contains 12 residues. The CDR3 is CSVEHIQETQYF. DNA of the CDR3: TGCAGCGTAGAACACATACAAGAGACCCAGTACTTC.

V usage is TRBV7-2 and J usage is TRBJ2-7, with TRBD2 matching over 8 bases. Unmatched junction bases numbered 8, after V lost 5 bases and J lost 2 bases. Germline lookup yields CDR1 SGHTA and CDR2 FQGNSA. The CDR3 totals 15 residues. The CDR3: CASSRITRGAYEQYF. Written as DNA, the CDR3 is TGTGCCAGCAGCCGCATAACGCGGGGGGCCTACGAGCAGTACTTC.

The CDR3 DNA is TGCAGCGTGGGCTCGGATGAGCAGTTCTTC. Amino acids: CSVGSDEQFF. The gene calls are TRBV29-1 and TRBJ2-1; no clear D gene. Trimming stripped 6 bases from V and 8 bases from J, with 8 bases between. This CDR3 region has 10 residues. Germline V CDR1 and CDR2: SQVTM, ANQGSEA.

The rearrangement links TRBV5-6 to TRBJ2-1; 8 bases agree with TRBD1. V shed 0 bases, J shed 3 bases, and the junction held 2 bases outside the gene matches. CDR1 and CDR2 (germline): SGHDT, YYEEEE. The CDR3 length is 15 residues. CDR3 amino acids: CASSLGGQGYNEQFF. Written as DNA, the CDR3 is TGTGCCAGCAGCTTGGGAGGACAGGGCTACAATGAGCAGTTCTTC. Based on the CDR3 plus reference TRBV5-6 and TRBJ2-1, the full variable domain is DAGVTQSPTHLIKTRGQQVTLRCSPKSGHDTVSWYQQALGQGPQFIFQYYEEEERQRGNFPDRFSGHQFPNYSSELNVNALLLGDSALYLCASSLGGQGYNEQFFGPGTRLTVL.

The gene calls are TRBV30 and TRBJ2-7; D is uncertain. Germline V gene sequence: CDR1 GTSNPN, CDR2 SVGIG (reference sequence). The V and J ends lost 2 bases and 4 bases respectively, with 12 bases between them. The CDR3 is made up of 13 amino acids. For the CDR3, the DNA is TGTGCCTGGAGTACCGGCAGGTCATACGAGCAGTACTTC. Its translation is CAWSTGRSYEQYF.

In its sample, this clone was seen once. The chain joins TRBV5-1 to TRBJ2-5; maybe TRBD2 (6 bases). The CDR3 loop spans 15 amino acids. The ends were cut back, 3 bases at V and 2 bases at J, with 14 bases in the middle. Looked up from germline, CDR1 is SGHRS and CDR2 is YFSETQ. The CDR3 protein is CASSYETSGQETQYF. The CDR3 DNA reads as TGCGCCAGCAGCTACGAGACTAGTGGACAAGAGACCCAGTACTTC.

This clone showed up just a few times. This chain uses TRBV15 with TRBJ2-1; 9 bases align to TRBD1. V dropped 4 bases and J dropped 8; count of bases not matched to a gene: 9. In germline, CDR1 is LNHNV, CDR2 YYDKDF (reference sequence). The CDR3 length is 15 residues. Written as DNA, the CDR3 is TGTGCCACCAGCACCCGGGACAGGGTGGGGCATGAGCAGTTCTTC. As protein: CATSTRDRVGHEQFF.

The chain couples TRBV2 to TRBJ1-1; maybe TRBD1 (5 bases). The ends were cut back, 7 bases at V and 1 base at J, with 10 bases in the middle. The CDR3 has 13 residues. Germline values: CDR1 SNHLY, CDR2 FYNNEI. The CDR3 sequence: CASILGQNTEAFF. The DNA for the CDR3 is TGTGCCAGCATTCTCGGACAGAACACTGAAGCTTTCTTT. The whole variable domain, remainder taken from reference TRBV2 and TRBJ1-1, is EPEVTQTPSHQVTQMGQEVILRCVPISNHLYFYWYRQILGQKVEFLVSFYNNEISEKSEIFDDQFSVERPDGSNFTLKIRSTKLEDSAMYFCASILGQNTEAFFGQGTRLTVV.

This clone was detected a few times. The J gene is TRBJ2-3, the V gene TRBV2, with 12 bases identical to TRBD2. Germline CDR1 reads SNHLY; CDR2 reads FYNNEI. The CDR3 has 16 amino acids. J gave up 2 bases and V 6 bases, and 6 bases lay outside the gene matches. The CDR3 loop is CASRELAGGLTDTQYF. The CDR3 DNA reads TGTGCCAGCAGAGAACTAGCGGGGGGACTCACAGATACGCAGTATTTT.

The chain couples TRBV10-1 to TRBJ2-3; 8 bases align to TRBD2. The CDR3 contains 14 residues. In germline, CDR1 is WNHNN, CDR2 SYGVQD (reference sequence). After removal of 3 bases from V and 1 base from J, the junction contained 0 bases not matched to a gene. The CDR3 loop reads CASSEAGGTDTQYF. The DNA for the CDR3 is TGCGCCAGCAGTGAAGCGGGGGGCACAGATACGCAGTATTTT.

The chain uses TRBV4-1 and TRBJ2-7; D might be TRBD1 or TRBD2, each matching 5 bases. This CDR3 comprises 15 residues. V gave up 4 bases and J gave up 6 bases, with 19 bases separating them. In germline, CDR1 is MGHRA, CDR2 YSYEKL. CDR3 coding DNA: TGCGCCAGCAGCCTTATGCCGGGACCCGGGGCCGAGCAGTACTTC. Protein: CASSLMPGPGAEQYF.

This clone was seen more than once but under ten times. The chain has TRBV7-9 and TRBJ1-1, with a weak D call TRBD1 (5 bases). The germline CDR1 and CDR2 sequences are SEHNR and FQNEAQ (reference sequence). V gave up 10 bases and J gave up 1 base, with 10 bases separating them. The CDR3 loop spans 12 amino acids. The CDR3 nucleotides are TGTGCCACCCCAGGGAAGAACACTGAAGCTTTCTTT. Its protein product is CATPGKNTEAFF.

V and J are TRBV4-1 and TRBJ1-4; D remains unclear. The CDR3 length is 12 residues. Trimming stripped 1 base from V and 4 bases from J, with 1 base between. CDR1 is MGHRA, CDR2 YSYEKL, per germline. CDR3 protein: CASSQVNEKLFF. The CDR3 coding sequence is TGCGCCAGCAGCCAAGTTAATGAAAAACTGTTTTTT.

The J gene is TRBJ2-3, the V gene TRBV7-8; the D is unclear. Germline lookup yields CDR1 SGHVS and CDR2 FQNEAQ. The CDR3 has 12 amino acids. Trimming left V 9 bases short and J 2 bases short, with 9 bases between. CDR3 in amino acids: CARVGSTDTQYF. The CDR3, as DNA: TGTGCCAGAGTAGGCTCCACAGATACGCAGTATTTT.

The V call is TRBV30, the J call TRBJ2-7, with D tentatively TRBD1 (6 bases). The germline V gene has CDR1 GTSNPN and CDR2 SVGIG (reference sequence). The V gene lost 3 bases and the J gene lost 2 bases, with 14 bases spanning the gap. The CDR3 length is 14 residues. The CDR3 here is CAWSRQASTYEQYF. The CDR3 DNA sequence: TGTGCCTGGAGCAGACAGGCGAGCACCTACGAGCAGTACTTC.

This clone was observed a handful of times. The chain carries TRBV5-1 and TRBJ2-7, with 10 bases matching TRBD2. The germline V gene has CDR1 SGHRS and CDR2 YFSETQ. The V segment lost 2 bases and the J segment 3 bases; nucleotides outside the gene matches: 5. The CDR3 length is 15 residues. CDR3 amino acids: CASSFGLAGVYEQYF. The CDR3 nucleotides read TGCGCCAGCAGCTTCGGTCTAGCGGGGGTCTACGAGCAGTACTTC.

This rearrangement joins TRBV30 to TRBJ2-1, with D possibly TRBD1 on 6 matching bases. Trimming stripped 2 bases from V and 5 bases from J, with 10 bases between. CDR1 is GTSNPN and CDR2 is SVGIG in the germline V gene (reference sequence). The length of the CDR3 is 13 residues. DNA of the CDR3: TGTGCCTGGAGTTATGACAGGAACAATGAGCAGTTCTTC. Its translation is CAWSYDRNNEQFF. Full variable domain (missing parts from reference TRBV30 and TRBJ2-1): SQTIHQWPATLVQPVGSPLSLECTVEGTSNPNLYWYRQAAGRGLQLLFYSVGIGQISSEVPQNLSASRPQDRQFILSSKKLLLSDSGFYLCAWSYDRNNEQFFGPGTRLTVL.

To note about this clone: Different DNA sequences within this sample yield the same CDR3. V is TRBV29-1 and J is TRBJ1-1, with D hard to call. V was shortened by 6 bases and J by 5 bases, with 10 bases between the two germline ends. Germline loops: CDR1 SQVTM, CDR2 ANQGSEA. The CDR3 extends over 11 amino acids. The CDR3 protein is CSVGKGTEAFF. CDR3 nucleotide sequence: TGCAGCGTGGGAAAGGGAACTGAAGCTTTCTTT. The full variable domain, with the rest looked up from reference TRBV29-1 and TRBJ1-1, is SAVISQKPSRDICQRGTSLTIQCQVDSQVTMMFWYRQQPGQSLTLIATANQGSEATYESGFVIDKFPISRPNLTFSTLTVSNMSPEDSSIYLCSVGKGTEAFFGQGTRLTVV.

This clone appeared a few times. This rearrangement joins TRBV10-3 to TRBJ2-1; TRBD1 matches 7 bases. Germline lookup yields CDR1 ENHRY and CDR2 SYGVKD. Trimming cost V 8 bases and J 9 bases; bases outside gene matches: 7. This CDR3 has 12 amino acids. The CDR3, as DNA: TGTGCCATCGACCGAGGGGGCGGTGAGCAGTTCTTC. It specifies CAIDRGGGEQFF.

The J gene is TRBJ1-1, the V gene TRBV11-2; D perhaps matches TRBD1 (5 bases). CDR1 SGHAT and CDR2 FQNNGV come from the germline V gene. Trimming removed 3 bases from V and 4 bases from J, with 12 bases in between. The CDR3 extends over 14 amino acids. The CDR3, as DNA: TGTGCCAGCAGCTTGAGGGGCTCGGGCACTGAAGCTTTCTTT. Protein: CASSLRGSGTEAFF.

The V gene is TRBV9, the J gene TRBJ2-4; D remains unclear. V shed 4 bases and J shed 1 base, with 9 bases lying between them. There are 14 residues in the CDR3. Germline CDR1 SGDLS, CDR2 YYNGEE. The CDR3 loop reads CASSPLPAKNIQYF. The CDR3 nucleotides are TGTGCCAGCAGCCCCCTTCCCGCCAAAAACATTCAGTACTTC.

V usage is TRBV9 and J usage is TRBJ1-5; D possibly corresponds to TRBD1 (5 bases). The V and J ends lost 4 bases and 0 bases respectively, with 11 bases between them. CDR3 length: 15 amino acids. The V gene's germline CDR1 is SGDLS and CDR2 YYNGEE. The CDR3 sequence: CASSPRDGSNQPQHF. The CDR3 bases are TGTGCCAGCAGCCCTCGGGACGGTAGCAATCAGCCCCAGCATTTT.

The CDR3 bases are TGTGCCAGCAGTGCCCGGGACCCGCGCGCAGATACGCAGTATTTT. As protein: CASSARDPRADTQYF. The chain has TRBV9 and TRBJ2-3; D could derive from TRBD1 or TRBD2 (5 bases each). The ends were cut back, 5 bases at V and 4 bases at J, with 17 bases in the middle. CDR3 length: 15 residues. Germline V lookup: CDR1 SGDLS, CDR2 YYNGEE.

The chain combines TRBV29-1 with TRBJ2-2, with a possible D match to TRBD1 (5 bases). The germline gives CDR1 SQVTM, CDR2 ANQGSEA. There are 16 residues in the CDR3. Trimming removed 4 bases at V and 2 bases at J, with 17 bases between. The CDR3 loop reads CSVGRAEGTNTGELFF. As DNA, the CDR3 is TGCAGCGTTGGCAGGGCGGAAGGAACAAACACCGGGGAGCTGTTTTTT.

The genes are TRBV2 and TRBJ2-5, with D perhaps TRBD1 (6 bases). Trimming left V 8 bases short and J 2 bases short, with 18 bases between. Germline V gene lookup returns CDR1 SNHLY and CDR2 FYNNEI. The CDR3 is 15 residues long. This chain's CDR3 is CASLSQDSAQETQYF. DNA of the CDR3: TGTGCCAGCCTATCCCAGGACAGTGCGCAAGAGACCCAGTACTTC.

Only a few counts were recorded for this clone. This rearrangement joins TRBV6-5 to TRBJ2-1, with 8 bases matching TRBD1. CDR1 is MNHEY, CDR2 SVGAGI, per germline. CDR3 length: 15 residues. V lost 4 bases to trimming and J lost 1 base; unmatched junction nucleotides: 3. The chain's CDR3 is CASSFGQGSYNEQFF. The CDR3 nucleotides read TGTGCCAGCAGTTTCGGACAGGGATCCTACAATGAGCAGTTCTTC.

This chain joins TRBV2 and TRBJ1-5; maybe TRBD1 (5 bases). Germline lookup yields CDR1 SNHLY and CDR2 FYNNEI. Trimming left V 3 bases short and J 4 bases short, with 7 bases between. The CDR3 covers 13 residues. The CDR3 nucleotides are TGTGCCAGCAGTGATGACAGTAATCAGCCCCAGCATTTT. Its translation: CASSDDSNQPQHF.

This clone was seen a few times. The chain combines TRBV6-5 with TRBJ1-3; TRBD1 might be the D (5 bases). Between the trimmed V and J ends, which lost 7 bases and 3 bases, there was a span of 16 bases. Germline CDR1 and CDR2: MNHEY and SVGAGI. The CDR3 contains 15 residues. The CDR3 sequence: CASKQIGGRGNTIYF. In DNA form, the CDR3 reads TGTGCCAGCAAACAAATTGGGGGACGTGGAAACACCATATATTTT.